The T cell receptor beta chain described here comes from a study of blood T cell repertoires in COVID-19. Looking at the study overall: Spain, Italy and the United States supplied samples that represented acute and convalescent COVID-19. In each case, the material was cDNA or gDNA derived from T cells, B-cell-depleted T cells, or PBMCs.

The CDR3 has 15 residues. The germline V gene encodes CDR1 SNHLY and CDR2 FYNNEI. The ends lost 7 bases at V and 2 bases at J; junction bases unmatched: 7. The method was immunoSEQ multiplex PCR; TCRdb's version includes in-frame clones alone and lacks a portion of them. The sample has about 150,000 clones, about 90% seen once. Sequencing was performed on peripheral blood. The rearrangement uses TRBV2 and TRBJ1-5; 8 bases fit TRBD1. This receptor was identified in a man older than 75 with acute or convalescent COVID-19. The CDR3 loop reads CASNTGTGGNQPQHF. The CDR3 DNA reads as TGTGCCAGCAACACCGGGACAGGAGGCAATCAGCCCCAGCATTTT.